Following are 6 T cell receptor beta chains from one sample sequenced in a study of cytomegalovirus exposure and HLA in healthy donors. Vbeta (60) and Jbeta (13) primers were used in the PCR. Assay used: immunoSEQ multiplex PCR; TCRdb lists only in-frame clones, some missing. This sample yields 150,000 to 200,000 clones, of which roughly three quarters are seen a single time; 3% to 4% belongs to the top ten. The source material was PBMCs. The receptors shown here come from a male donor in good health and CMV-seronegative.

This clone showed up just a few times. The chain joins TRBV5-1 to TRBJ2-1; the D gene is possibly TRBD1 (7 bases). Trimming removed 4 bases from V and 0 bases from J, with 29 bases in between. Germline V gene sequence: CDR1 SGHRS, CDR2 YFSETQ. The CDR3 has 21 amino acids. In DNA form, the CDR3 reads TGCGCCAGCAGCCCGGACAGGACCGATGGCCCAGTAGCGGCCTCCTACAATGAGCAGTTCTTC. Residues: CASSPDRTDGPVAASYNEQFF.

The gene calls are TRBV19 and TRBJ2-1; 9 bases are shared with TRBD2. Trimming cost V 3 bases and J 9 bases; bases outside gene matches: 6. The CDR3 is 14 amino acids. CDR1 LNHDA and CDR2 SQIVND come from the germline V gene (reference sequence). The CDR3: CASSMTQREVEQFF. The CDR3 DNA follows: TGTGCCAGTAGTATGACGCAGCGGGAGGTTGAGCAGTTCTTC.

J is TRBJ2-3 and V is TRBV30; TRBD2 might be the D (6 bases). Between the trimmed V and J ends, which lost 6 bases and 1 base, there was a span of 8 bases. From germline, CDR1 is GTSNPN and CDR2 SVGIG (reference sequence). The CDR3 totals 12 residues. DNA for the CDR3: TGTGCCTGTACGGGGGGCACAGATACGCAGTATTTT. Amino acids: CACTGGTDTQYF.

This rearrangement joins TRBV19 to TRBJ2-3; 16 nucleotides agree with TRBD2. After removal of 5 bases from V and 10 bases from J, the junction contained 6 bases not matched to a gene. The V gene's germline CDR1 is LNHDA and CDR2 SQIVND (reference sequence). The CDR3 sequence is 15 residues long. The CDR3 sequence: CASSPLGLAGGPQYF. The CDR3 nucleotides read TGTGCCAGTAGTCCCTTGGGACTAGCGGGGGGGCCGCAGTATTTT.

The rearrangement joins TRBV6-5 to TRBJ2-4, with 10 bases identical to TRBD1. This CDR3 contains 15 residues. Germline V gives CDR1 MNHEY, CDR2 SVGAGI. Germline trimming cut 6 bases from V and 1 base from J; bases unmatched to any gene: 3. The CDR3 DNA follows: TGTGCCAGCAGAGGGACAGGGGTCGCCAAAAACATTCAGTACTTC. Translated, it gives CASRGTGVAKNIQYF.

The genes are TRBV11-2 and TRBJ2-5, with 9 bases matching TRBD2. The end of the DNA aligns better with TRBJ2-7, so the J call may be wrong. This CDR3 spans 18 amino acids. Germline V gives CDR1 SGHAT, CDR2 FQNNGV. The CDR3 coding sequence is TGTGCCAGCAGCTTAGATTACCCCTATAGCGGGAGTGCCTACGAGCAGTACTTC. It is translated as CASSLDYPYSGSAYEQYF.